The 24 T cell receptor beta chains reported below all come from one sample, sequenced in a study of T-cell reconstitution after alpha-beta-depleted transplantation in children. A TCRbeta library incorporating unique molecular identifiers was prepared. One entry per CDR3 protein, called by TCRdb with MiXCR from the PCR reads. This sample carries around 490,000 distinct CDR3 sequences, about an eighth of them seen once, and the ten largest clones take around 13%. The sequences come from PBMCs, mostly from graft donor cells, collected 180 days after TCRalphabeta/CD19-depleted stem cell transplant. Every receptor here comes from a female patient under 10 years old who had a stem cell transplant for aplastic anemia, so the T cells may come from the graft donor.

This chain joins TRBV12-3 or TRBV12-4 and TRBJ2-7, with 15 nucleotides matching TRBD2. V dropped 6 bases and J dropped 3; count of bases not matched to a gene: 6. There are 16 residues in the CDR3. CDR3 nucleotide sequence: TGTGCCAGCAGGAGGGGACTAGCGGGAGGAGTCTACGAGCAGTACTTC. This translates into CASRRGLAGGVYEQYF.

The chain employs TRBV14 and TRBJ2-3; TRBD2 aligns across 8 bases. The length of the CDR3 is 16 residues. V shed 3 bases, J shed 4 bases, and the junction held 9 bases outside the gene matches. Germline CDR1 is SGHDN and CDR2 is FVKESK. CDR3 region: CASSHQRGFLPDTQYF. The CDR3 DNA reads TGTGCCAGCAGCCATCAGCGGGGGTTCCTCCCAGATACGCAGTATTTT.

This sequence joins TRBV11-3 and TRBJ2-2; 8 bases agree with TRBD2. This CDR3 has 19 residues. Trimming took 3 bases from V and 6 from J; bases not matched to a gene: 18. Germline assignment: CDR1 SGHNT and CDR2 YENEEA. The CDR3 loop is CASSFIYIFPGGGPGELFF. For the CDR3, the DNA is TGTGCCAGCAGCTTTATTTATATTTTTCCGGGAGGGGGGCCCGGGGAGCTGTTTTTT.

This clonotype was recorded many times. The rearrangement uses TRBV12-3 or TRBV12-4 and TRBJ1-2; D ambiguous. V lost 4 bases and J 2 bases, leaving 8 bases between the germline ends. The CDR3 runs to 13 residues. The CDR3, as DNA: TGTGCCAGCAGTTATGGCACCAACTATGGCTACACCTTC. As protein: CASSYGTNYGYTF.

Here the CDR3 DNA reads TGCAGTGCCCTCCAGGGGGAGAGCGGGGAGCTGTTTTTT. Translated, it gives CSALQGESGELFF. The V call is TRBV20-1, the J call TRBJ2-2; TRBD1 aligns across 7 bases. Germline assignment: CDR1 DFQATT and CDR2 SNEGSKA (reference sequence). V was pared by 6 bases and J by 7 bases, with 8 bases of the junction left unmatched. The CDR3 is made up of 13 amino acids.

The chain joins TRBV10-3 to TRBJ1-5, with D maybe TRBD1 (5 bases). Germline V gene sequence: CDR1 ENHRY, CDR2 SYGVKD. This CDR3 region has 14 residues. Trimming took 6 bases from V and 0 from J, leaving 9 bases between them. The CDR3 loop is CAISPTDSNQPQHF. CDR3 bases: TGTGCCATCAGCCCGACAGATAGCAATCAGCCCCAGCATTTT.

Many counts were recorded for this clonotype. CDR3 bases: TGTGCCTGGAAAAGGGCGGGCAGTCCGCATTTT. It codes for CAWKRAGSPHF. The V call is TRBV30, the J call TRBJ1-5; D is unclear. Germline values: CDR1 GTSNPN, CDR2 SVGIG (reference sequence). CDR3 size: 11 residues. Trimming pared 4 bases from V and 15 bases from J, leaving 16 bases between.

In its sample, this clonotype was seen a few times. This chain joins TRBV20-1 and TRBJ1-6; unclear D gene. The CDR3 spans 14 residues. V gave up 7 bases and J gave up 0 bases, with 10 bases separating them. Germline values: CDR1 DFQATT, CDR2 SNEGSKA (reference sequence). For the CDR3, the DNA is TGCAGTGGAGCCCAGAGCTCCTATAATTCACCCCTCCACTTT. Translating it yields CSGAQSSYNSPLHF.

Many counts were recorded for this clonotype. The chain uses TRBV24-1 and TRBJ2-7; D is unresolved. The ends were cut back, 8 bases at V and 0 bases at J, with 10 bases in the middle. Per the germline V gene, CDR1 is KGHDR and CDR2 is SFDVKD. This CDR3 spans 13 amino acids. CDR3 bases: TGTGCCACCAACTTCGGACGCTCCTACGAGCAGTACGTC. This gives the protein CATNFGRSYEQYV.

This rearrangement joins TRBV5-1 to TRBJ2-3; 10 bases agree with TRBD2. Germline CDR1 SGHRS, CDR2 YFSETQ. V was clipped by 7 bases and J by 2 bases; unmatched bases: 4. CDR3 length equals 14 residues. The CDR3 DNA follows: TGCGCCAGCGGGACTAGCGCGACCACAGATACGCAGTATTTT. This encodes CASGTSATTDTQYF.

The sample holds a few counts of this clonotype. This chain joins TRBV5-1 and TRBJ2-5; 12 nucleotides line up with TRBD2. The ends lost 4 bases at V and 5 bases at J; junction bases unmatched: 9. CDR1 is SGHRS, CDR2 YFSETQ, per germline. This CDR3 region has 16 residues. In DNA form, the CDR3 reads TGCGCCAGCAGCCGCCGACTAGCGGGAGAGAGGGAGACCCAGTACTTC. The encoded protein is CASSRRLAGERETQYF.

This clonotype showed up many times. V and J are TRBV18 and TRBJ2-2; TRBD2 aligns across 11 bases. The CDR3 spans 16 residues. V was pared by 2 bases and J by 4 bases, with 3 bases of the junction left unmatched. CDR1 and CDR2 from the germline V gene are KGHSH and LQKENI. Here the CDR3 reads CASSPRTSGSTGELFF. The CDR3 DNA reads as TGTGCCAGCTCACCAAGGACTAGCGGGTCCACCGGGGAGCTGTTTTTT.

This clonotype was seen a handful of times. The CDR3 sequence: CASSLLARPETQYF. The CDR3 DNA reads as TGTGCCAGCAGTTTACTTGCTAGGCCAGAGACCCAGTACTTC. The chain recombines TRBV12-3 or TRBV12-4 with TRBJ2-5; D not resolved. Between the trimmed V and J ends, which lost 2 bases and 4 bases, there was a span of 11 bases. The CDR3 loop spans 14 amino acids.

This clonotype was counted a few times. J is TRBJ2-6 and V is TRBV5-6; D remains ambiguous. Germline V lookup: CDR1 SGHDT, CDR2 YYEEEE. V lost 2 bases and J 1 base, leaving 16 bases between the germline ends. This CDR3 region has 18 residues. The CDR3 DNA sequence: TGTGCCAGCAGCTTAGTTCCAGCATTACGTTCTGGGGCCAACGTCCTGACTTTC. As protein: CASSLVPALRSGANVLTF.

As to this clonotype: One end of the junction fails to match germline, which may point to a read error. The V call is TRBV15, the J call TRBJ2-3; 10 nucleotides line up with TRBD1. CDR1 LNHNV and CDR2 YYDKDF come from the germline V gene (reference sequence). The CDR3 sequence is 15 residues long. The CDR3 protein is CATSQGQGFRDTHYF. The DNA of the CDR3 is TGTGCCACCAGCCAGGGACAGGGGTTTCGAGATACGCATTATTTT.

Here the CDR3 DNA reads TGCGCCAGCAGCCAAGCACCTAGCGCGTACAATGAGCAGTTCTTC. Its translation: CASSQAPSAYNEQFF. V gene TRBV4-3 combines with J gene TRBJ2-1; a possible D gene is TRBD2 (6 bases). Trimming took off 1 base at V and 4 bases at J, with 11 bases between the two ends. The CDR3 consists of 15 residues. Germline values: CDR1 LGHNA, CDR2 YSLEER.

This clonotype was observed a handful of times. This sequence joins TRBV27 and TRBJ2-1, with 15 bases fitting TRBD2. CDR3 length: 16 amino acids. CDR1 and CDR2 (germline): MNHEY, SMNVEV (reference sequence). The V segment lost 5 bases and the J segment 6 bases; nucleotides outside the gene matches: 5. CDR3 nucleotide sequence: TGTGCCAGCAGTCCCAGGACTAGCGGGAGGGTCAATGAGCAGTTCTTC. As protein: CASSPRTSGRVNEQFF.

This clonotype appeared a few times. V usage is TRBV20-1 and J usage is TRBJ2-7; 9 bases map to TRBD1. Per germline, CDR1 DFQATT and CDR2 SNEGSKA (reference sequence). The CDR3 runs 13 residues. The V segment lost 6 bases and the J segment 2 bases; nucleotides outside the gene matches: 5. CDR3 nucleotides: TGCAGTGCCCCCGGGACAGGGACCTACGAGCAGTACTTC. Amino acids: CSAPGTGTYEQYF.

A few counts support this clonotype. Here the CDR3 reads CATQGPGGLKEKLFF. The CDR3 region has the DNA TGTGCAACTCAGGGGCCGGGGGGCCTTAAGGAAAAACTGTTTTTT. The chain joins TRBV3-1 to TRBJ1-4; D possibly corresponds to TRBD1 (6 bases). The CDR3 is made up of 15 amino acids. Germline-derived CDR1 and CDR2 are LGHDT and YNNKEL (reference sequence).

A few counts support this clonotype. The chain is built from TRBV21-1 and TRBJ1-5. TRBV21-1 is tagged as a pseudogene. CDR3 size: 11 residues. CDR3 nucleotide sequence: TGTGCCAGCAGCAGCAACCCGCCCCAGCATTTT. Translating it yields CASSSNPPQHF.

This clonotype showed up just a few times. The rearrangement links TRBV7-9 to TRBJ2-7; 9 bases match TRBD1. CDR3 length: 18 amino acids. Germline trimming cut 4 bases from V and 2 bases from J; bases unmatched to any gene: 15. The germline gives CDR1 SEHNR, CDR2 FQNEAQ (reference sequence). Here the CDR3 DNA reads TGTGCCAGCAGCTCTTTACAGACGGGACAGGGCCGAACCTACGAGCAGTACTTC. Translation: CASSSLQTGQGRTYEQYF.

V gene TRBV6-5 combines with J gene TRBJ2-3; TRBD1 aligns across 12 bases. Germline CDR1 reads MNHEY; CDR2 reads SVGAGI. V lost 0 bases, J lost 3 bases, and 7 bases stayed unmatched. The CDR3 covers 18 residues. CDR3 DNA: TGTGCCAGCAGTTACTCGAAAGGGACAGGGGGCCGGACAGATACGCAGTATTTT. It is translated as CASSYSKGTGGRTDTQYF.

The chain links TRBV7-9 to TRBJ2-7; D possibly corresponds to TRBD1 (5 bases). The CDR3 totals 12 residues. Trimming shortened V by 3 bases and J by 5 bases, and 8 bases separated the two germline ends. CDR1 is SEHNR and CDR2 is FQNEAQ in the germline V gene (reference sequence). CDR3 residues: CASSFKGHEQYV. The CDR3 nucleotides are TGTGCCAGCAGCTTCAAGGGGCACGAGCAGTACGTC.

The genes are TRBV20-1 and TRBJ1-6, with 8 bases fitting TRBD1. V gave up 5 bases and J gave up 10 bases; unmatched junction bases: 10. The length of the CDR3 is 14 residues. Per germline, CDR1 DFQATT and CDR2 SNEGSKA (reference sequence). This CDR3 reads CSAGQGSTFSPLHF. The CDR3 DNA sequence: TGCAGTGCTGGACAGGGCTCTACTTTCTCACCCCTCCACTTT.